The source of this T cell receptor beta chain is a study of T cell repertoires in cytomegalovirus infection. Study-wide background: CMV infection and matching HLA type were both indicated by public TCR beta signatures. Study outcomes and limitations: Ex vivo responses were dominated by HLA-C-restricted CMV-specific TCR beta clonotypes. The cumulative frequency of public TCR beta families distinguished individuals who carried CMV together with the relevant HLA.

Concerning this clonotype: Its antigen remains unidentified.

TCRdb re-derived calls from the reads in MiXCR, one entry per CDR3 protein. The repertoire includes about 140,000 distinct CDR3 sequences, roughly 6% of them detected once, and approximately 19% sits in the top ten. This CDR3 spans 20 amino acids. J gave up 0 bases and V 3 bases, and 17 bases lay outside the gene matches. Germline CDR1 SEHNR, CDR2 FQNEAQ (reference sequence). The sequenced material came from PBMCs. The rearrangement links TRBV7-9 to TRBJ2-7; 10 bases agree with TRBD1. The clonotype originates from a human donor in good health (CMV status not recorded). Some clones in this sample may be carry-over from other donors' samples. CDR3 sequence reads: CASSFRDRGPLGASSYEQYF. CDR3 sequence (DNA): TGTGCCAGCAGCTTTCGGGACAGGGGTCCCCTCGGCGCTAGCTCCTACGAGCAGTACTTC.